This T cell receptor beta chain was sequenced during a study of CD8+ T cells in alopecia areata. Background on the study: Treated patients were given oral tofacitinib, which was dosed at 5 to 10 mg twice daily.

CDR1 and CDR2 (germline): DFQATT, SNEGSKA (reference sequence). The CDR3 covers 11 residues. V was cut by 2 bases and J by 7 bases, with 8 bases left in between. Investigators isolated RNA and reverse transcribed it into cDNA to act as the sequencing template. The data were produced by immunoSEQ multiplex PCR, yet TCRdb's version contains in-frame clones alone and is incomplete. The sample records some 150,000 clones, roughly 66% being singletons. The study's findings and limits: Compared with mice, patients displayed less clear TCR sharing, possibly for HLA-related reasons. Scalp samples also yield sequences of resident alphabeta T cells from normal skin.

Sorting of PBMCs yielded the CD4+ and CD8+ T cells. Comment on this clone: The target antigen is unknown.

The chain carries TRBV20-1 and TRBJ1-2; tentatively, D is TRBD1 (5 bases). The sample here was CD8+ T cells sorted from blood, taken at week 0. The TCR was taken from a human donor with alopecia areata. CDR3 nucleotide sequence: TGCAGTGCTAGACTAGGGACTGGCTACACCTTC. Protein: CSARLGTGYTF.